This note documents a single T cell receptor (beta chain) sequence. Its antigen is as yet unknown. J lost 7 bases, V lost 6 bases, and 17 bases had no gene match. Germline V gives CDR1 SNHLY, CDR2 FYNNEI. The CDR3 extends over 18 amino acids. This sample stems from a study of Tregs in tolerant kidney transplant recipients. Produced via immunoSEQ multiplex PCR; TCRdb's table is partial and in-frame only. The sample carries under 95,000 clones, approximately 90% recorded once. Study results and caveats: Findings come from small patient numbers and require larger validation. Nucleotide sequences could not be compared across some patients' samples due to primer changes. Donor-specific Treg expansion exceeded global Treg expansion in tolerant patients, suggesting antigen drive.

CD4+CD25+CD127- Tregs, CD4+CD25- non-Tregs, CD4 and CD8 cells were sorted. Sequences were derived from Tregs from blood, sampled before the transplant. The rearrangement uses TRBV2 and TRBJ2-2; 10 positions match TRBD2. This TCR was recovered from a human donor who received a combined kidney and bone marrow transplant. As DNA, the CDR3 is TGTGCCAGCAGCCCAGACAGGCTACTAGCGGGGTCTTTCGGGGAGCTGTTTTTT. This codes for CASSPDRLLAGSFGELFF.